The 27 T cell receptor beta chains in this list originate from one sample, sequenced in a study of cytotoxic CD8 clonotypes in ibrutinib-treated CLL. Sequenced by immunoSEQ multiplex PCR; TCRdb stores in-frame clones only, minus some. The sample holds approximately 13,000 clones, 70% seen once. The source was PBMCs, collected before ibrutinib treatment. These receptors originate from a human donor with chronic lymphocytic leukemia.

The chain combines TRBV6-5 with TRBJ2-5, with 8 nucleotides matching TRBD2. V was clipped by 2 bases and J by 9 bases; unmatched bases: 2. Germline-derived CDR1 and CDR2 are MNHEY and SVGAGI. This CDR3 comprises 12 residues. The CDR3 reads CASSYRGGPQYF. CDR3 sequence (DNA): TGTGCCAGCAGTTACCGCGGGGGGCCCCAGTACTTC.

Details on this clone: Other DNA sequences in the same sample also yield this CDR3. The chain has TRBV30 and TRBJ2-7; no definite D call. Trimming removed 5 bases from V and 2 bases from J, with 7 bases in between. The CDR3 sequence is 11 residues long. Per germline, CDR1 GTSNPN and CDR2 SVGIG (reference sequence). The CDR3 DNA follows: TGTGCCTGGGGGGTGGCCTACGAGCAGTACTTC. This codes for CAWGVAYEQYF. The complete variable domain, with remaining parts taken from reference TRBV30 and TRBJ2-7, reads SQTIHQWPATLVQPVGSPLSLECTVEGTSNPNLYWYRQAAGRGLQLLFYSVGIGQISSEVPQNLSASRPQDRQFILSSKKLLLSDSGFYLCAWGVAYEQYFGPGTRLTVT.

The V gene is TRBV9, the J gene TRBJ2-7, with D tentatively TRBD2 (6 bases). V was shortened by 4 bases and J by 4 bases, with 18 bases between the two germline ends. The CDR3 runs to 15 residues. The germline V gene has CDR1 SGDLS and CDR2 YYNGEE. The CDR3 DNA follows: TGTGCCAGCAGCCCCCGGCAGGGTGCGGGATACGAGCAGTACTTC. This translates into CASSPRQGAGYEQYF.

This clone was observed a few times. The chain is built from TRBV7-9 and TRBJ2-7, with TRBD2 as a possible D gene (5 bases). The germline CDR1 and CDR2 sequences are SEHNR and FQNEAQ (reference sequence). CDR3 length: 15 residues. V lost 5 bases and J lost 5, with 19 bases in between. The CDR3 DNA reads TGTGCCAGCAGCCCCAGCGGCCGGGCCCAGCACGAGCAGTACTTC. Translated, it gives CASSPSGRAQHEQYF.

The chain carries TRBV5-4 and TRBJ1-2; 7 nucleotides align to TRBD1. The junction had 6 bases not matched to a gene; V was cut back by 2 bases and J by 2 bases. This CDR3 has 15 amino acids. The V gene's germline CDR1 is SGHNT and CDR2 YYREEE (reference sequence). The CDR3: CASSLPVGQNYGYTF. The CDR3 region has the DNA TGTGCCAGCAGCTTACCGGTGGGACAGAACTATGGCTACACCTTC.

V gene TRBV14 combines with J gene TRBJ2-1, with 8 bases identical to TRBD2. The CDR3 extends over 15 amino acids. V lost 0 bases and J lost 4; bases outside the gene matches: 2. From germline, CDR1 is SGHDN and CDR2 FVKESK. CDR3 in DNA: TGTGCCAGCAGCCAAGATAGCGGGGTATACAATGAGCAGTTCTTC. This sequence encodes CASSQDSGVYNEQFF.

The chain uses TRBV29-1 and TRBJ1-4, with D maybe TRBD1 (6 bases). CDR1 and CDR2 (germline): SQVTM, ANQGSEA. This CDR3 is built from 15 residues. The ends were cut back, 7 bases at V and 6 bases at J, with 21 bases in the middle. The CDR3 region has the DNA TGCAGCGCCAAGGGTCCACAGGGTCTGGATGAAAAACTGTTTTTT. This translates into CSAKGPQGLDEKLFF.

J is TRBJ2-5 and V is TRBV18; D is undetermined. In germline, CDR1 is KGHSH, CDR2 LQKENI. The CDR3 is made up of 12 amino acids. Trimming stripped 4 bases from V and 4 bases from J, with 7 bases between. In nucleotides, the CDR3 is TGTGCCAGCTCACTTATTCGAGAGACCCAGTACTTC. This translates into CASSLIRETQYF.

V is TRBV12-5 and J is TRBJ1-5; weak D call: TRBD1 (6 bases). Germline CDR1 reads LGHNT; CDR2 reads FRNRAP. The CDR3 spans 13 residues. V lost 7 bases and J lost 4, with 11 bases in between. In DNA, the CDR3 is TGTGCTAGTGCCCCGGACAGTAATCAGCCCCAGCATTTT. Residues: CASAPDSNQPQHF.

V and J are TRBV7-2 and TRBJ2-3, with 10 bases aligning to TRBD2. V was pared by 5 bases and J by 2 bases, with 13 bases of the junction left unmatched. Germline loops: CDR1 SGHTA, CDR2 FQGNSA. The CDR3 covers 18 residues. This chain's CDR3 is CASSPSGSAAGPTDTQYF. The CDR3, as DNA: TGTGCCAGCAGCCCTAGCGGGAGCGCCGCGGGGCCCACAGATACGCAGTATTTT. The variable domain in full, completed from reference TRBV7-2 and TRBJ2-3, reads GAGVSQSPSNKVTEKGKDVELRCDPISGHTALYWYRQSLGQGLEFLIYFQGNSAPDKSGLPSDRFSAERTGGSVSTLTIQRTQQEDSAVYLCASSPSGSAAGPTDTQYFGPGTRLTVL.

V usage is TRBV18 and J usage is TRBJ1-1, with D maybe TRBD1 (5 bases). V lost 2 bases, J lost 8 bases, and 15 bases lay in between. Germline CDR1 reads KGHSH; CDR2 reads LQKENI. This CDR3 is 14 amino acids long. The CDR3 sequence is CASSPWGWAGEAFF. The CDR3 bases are TGTGCCAGCTCACCATGGGGGTGGGCAGGGGAAGCTTTCTTT. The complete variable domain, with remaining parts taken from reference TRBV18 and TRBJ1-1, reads NAGVMQNPRHLVRRRGQEARLRCSPMKGHSHVYWYRQLPEEGLKFMVYLQKENIIDESGMPKERFSAEFPKEGPSILRIQQVVRGDSAAYFCASSPWGWAGEAFFGQGTRLTVV.

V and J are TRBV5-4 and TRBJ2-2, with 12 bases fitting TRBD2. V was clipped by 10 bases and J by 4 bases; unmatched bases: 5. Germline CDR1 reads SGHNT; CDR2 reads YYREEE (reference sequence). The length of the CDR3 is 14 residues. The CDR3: CASGLAGTTGELFF. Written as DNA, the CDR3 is TGTGCCTCTGGACTAGCGGGAACCACCGGGGAGCTGTTTTTT.

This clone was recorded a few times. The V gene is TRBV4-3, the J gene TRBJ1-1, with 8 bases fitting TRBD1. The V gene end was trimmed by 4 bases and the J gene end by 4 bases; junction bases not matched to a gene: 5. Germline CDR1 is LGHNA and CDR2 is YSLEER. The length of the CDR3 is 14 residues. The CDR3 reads CASSRWTGSTEAFF. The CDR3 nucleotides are TGCGCCAGCAGCCGGTGGACAGGGAGCACTGAAGCTTTCTTT.

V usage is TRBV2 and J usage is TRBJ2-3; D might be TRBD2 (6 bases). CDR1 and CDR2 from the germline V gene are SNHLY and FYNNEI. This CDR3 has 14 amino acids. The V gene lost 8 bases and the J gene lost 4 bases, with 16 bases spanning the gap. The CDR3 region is CASRVPAGSDTQYF. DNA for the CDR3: TGTGCCAGCCGAGTCCCGGCGGGGTCAGATACGCAGTATTTT.

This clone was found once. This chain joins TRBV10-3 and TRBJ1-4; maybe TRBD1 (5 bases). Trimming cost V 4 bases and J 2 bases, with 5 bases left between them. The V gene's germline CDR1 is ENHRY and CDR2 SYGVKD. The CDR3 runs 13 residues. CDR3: CAISGGTNEKLFF. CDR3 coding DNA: TGTGCCATCAGTGGGGGCACTAATGAAAAACTGTTTTTT.

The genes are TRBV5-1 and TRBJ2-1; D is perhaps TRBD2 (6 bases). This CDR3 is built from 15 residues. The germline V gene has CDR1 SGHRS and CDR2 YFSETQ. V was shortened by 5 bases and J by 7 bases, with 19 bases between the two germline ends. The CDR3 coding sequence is TGCGCCAGCAGTGGCGGTGGGGGGAACGGTAATGAGCAGTTCTTC. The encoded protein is CASSGGGGNGNEQFF.

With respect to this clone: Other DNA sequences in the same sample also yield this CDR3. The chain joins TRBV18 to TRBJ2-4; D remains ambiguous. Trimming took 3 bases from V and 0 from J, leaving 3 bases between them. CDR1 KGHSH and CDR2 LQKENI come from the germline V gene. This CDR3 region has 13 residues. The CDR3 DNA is TGTGCCAGCTCACCCCTAGCCAAAAACATTCAGTACTTC. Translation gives CASSPLAKNIQYF.

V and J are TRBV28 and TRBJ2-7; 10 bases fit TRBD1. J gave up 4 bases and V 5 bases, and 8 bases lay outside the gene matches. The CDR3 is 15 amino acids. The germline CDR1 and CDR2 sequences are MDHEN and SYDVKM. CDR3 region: CASSRPGQGLYEQYF. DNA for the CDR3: TGTGCCAGCAGTCGGCCGGGACAGGGGCTGTACGAGCAGTACTTC.

The CDR3 sequence is CASSSRSGTDLWGTQYF. The DNA of the CDR3 is TGTGCCAGCAGCTCCCGGAGCGGGACAGACTTGTGGGGGACCCAGTACTTC. The V call is TRBV7-7, the J call TRBJ2-5; perhaps D is TRBD1 or TRBD2 (7 bases each). The germline gives CDR1 SSHAT, CDR2 FNYEAQ (reference sequence). The CDR3 is 17 amino acids. V lost 4 bases, J lost 7 bases, and 25 bases lay in between.

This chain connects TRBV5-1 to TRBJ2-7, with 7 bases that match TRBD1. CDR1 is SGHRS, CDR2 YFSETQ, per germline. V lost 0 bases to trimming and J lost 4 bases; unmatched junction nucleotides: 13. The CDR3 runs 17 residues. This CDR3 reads CASSLGIVAGGEYEQYF. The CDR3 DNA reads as TGCGCCAGCAGCTTGGGTATCGTGGCAGGGGGAGAATACGAGCAGTACTTC.

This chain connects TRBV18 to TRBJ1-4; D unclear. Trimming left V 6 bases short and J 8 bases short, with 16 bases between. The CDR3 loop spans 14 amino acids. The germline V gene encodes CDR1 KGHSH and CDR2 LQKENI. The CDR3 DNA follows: TGTGCCAGCTCCGCCGGGATGCGGGGAGAAAAACTGTTTTTT. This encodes CASSAGMRGEKLFF.

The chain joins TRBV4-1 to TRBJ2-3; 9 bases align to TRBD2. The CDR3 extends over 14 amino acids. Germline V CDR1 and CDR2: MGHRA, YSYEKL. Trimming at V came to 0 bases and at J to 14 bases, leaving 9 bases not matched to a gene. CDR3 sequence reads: CASSQDPLAGSPYF. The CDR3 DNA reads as TGCGCCAGCAGCCAAGACCCCCTAGCGGGAAGTCCGTATTTT.

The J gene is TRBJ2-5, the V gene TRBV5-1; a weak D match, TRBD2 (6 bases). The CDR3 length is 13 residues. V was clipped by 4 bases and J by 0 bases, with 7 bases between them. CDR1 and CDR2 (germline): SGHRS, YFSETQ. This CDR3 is CASSGGNQETQYF. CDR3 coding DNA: TGCGCCAGCAGCGGGGGGAACCAAGAGACCCAGTACTTC.

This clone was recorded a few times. CDR3 in DNA: TGTGCCAGCAGCTCGACTGCCGACTCACCCCTCCACTTT. Protein: CASSSTADSPLHF. The J gene is TRBJ1-6, the V gene TRBV28; D unclear. CDR3 size: 13 residues. Germline loops: CDR1 MDHEN, CDR2 SYDVKM. The V end was cut by 6 bases, the J end by 10 bases, with 13 bases between.

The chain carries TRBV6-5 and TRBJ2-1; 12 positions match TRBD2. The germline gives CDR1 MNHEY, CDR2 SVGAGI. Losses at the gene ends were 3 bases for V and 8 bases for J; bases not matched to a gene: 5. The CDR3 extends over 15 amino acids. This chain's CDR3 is CASSYWLAGGDEQFF. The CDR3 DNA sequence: TGTGCCAGCAGTTATTGGCTAGCGGGAGGGGATGAGCAGTTCTTC.

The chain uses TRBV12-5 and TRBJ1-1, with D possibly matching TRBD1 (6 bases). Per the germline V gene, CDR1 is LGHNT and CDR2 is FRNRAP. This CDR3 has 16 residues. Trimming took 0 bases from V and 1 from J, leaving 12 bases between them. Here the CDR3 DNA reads TGTGCTAGTGGTTTGGTACAGGCAGGGGCGAACACTGAAGCTTTCTTT. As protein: CASGLVQAGANTEAFF.

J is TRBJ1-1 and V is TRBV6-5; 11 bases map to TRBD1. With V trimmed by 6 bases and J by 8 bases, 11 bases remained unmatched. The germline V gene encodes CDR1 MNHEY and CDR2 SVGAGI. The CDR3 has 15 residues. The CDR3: CASSLNQGQGGEAFF. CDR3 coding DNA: TGTGCCAGCAGCCTTAACCAGGGACAGGGGGGGGAAGCTTTCTTT.